The 5 T cell receptor beta chains in this list originate from one sample, sequenced in a study of blood T cell repertoires in COVID-19. The assay was immunoSEQ multiplex PCR, and TCRdb's table has in-frame clones only and misses some. Of 300,000 to 400,000 clones in the sample, around 88% are singletons; the top ten hold 1.5% to 2%. The sample comprised peripheral blood. These receptors were obtained from a woman younger than 45 with COVID-19, enrolled during active disease.

The count of this clone is one. The V and J genes are TRBV5-4 and TRBJ1-6; D is ambiguous. CDR1 SGHNT and CDR2 YYREEE come from the germline V gene (reference sequence). Trimming removed 0 bases at V and 8 bases at J, with 12 bases between. The CDR3 covers 15 residues. The CDR3 spells CASSLGGRAYSPLHF. CDR3 in DNA: TGTGCCAGCAGCTTGGGAGGGCGGGCTTATTCACCCCTCCACTTT.

V is TRBV11-3 and J is TRBJ2-7; D unresolved. The V gene's germline CDR1 is SGHNT and CDR2 YENEEA. The CDR3 contains 12 residues. Trimming pared 5 bases from V and 4 bases from J, leaving 9 bases between. CDR3 amino acids: CASSPSEYEQYF. The CDR3 nucleotides are TGTGCCAGCAGCCCCTCGGAGTACGAGCAGTACTTC. Looking up the rest from reference TRBV11-3 and TRBJ2-7 gives the full variable domain: EAGVVQSPRYKIIEKKQPVAFWCNPISGHNTLYWYLQNLGQGPELLIRYENEEAVDDSQLPKDRFSAERLKGVDSTLKIQPAELGDSAVYLCASSPSEYEQYFGPGTRLTVT.

This sequence joins TRBV4-1 and TRBJ2-3, with 7 bases that match TRBD2. Germline trimming cut 0 bases from V and 3 bases from J; bases unmatched to any gene: 9. This CDR3 has 17 amino acids. The germline gives CDR1 MGHRA, CDR2 YSYEKL. Here the CDR3 reads CASSQEQAGSATDTQYF. DNA of the CDR3: TGCGCCAGCAGCCAAGAACAAGCGGGGTCGGCAACAGATACGCAGTATTTT.

This sequence joins TRBV6-5 and TRBJ1-6; the D gene is possibly TRBD1 (6 bases). This CDR3 contains 14 residues. Germline assignment: CDR1 MNHEY and CDR2 SVGAGI. Trimming left V 4 bases short and J 7 bases short, with 11 bases between. The CDR3: CASSFLQGNSPLHF. As DNA, the CDR3 is TGTGCCAGCAGTTTCTTACAGGGAAATTCACCCCTCCACTTT.

In this sample, this clone turned up once. V is TRBV5-4 and J is TRBJ1-1; possibly TRBD1 for D (5 bases). V was cut by 3 bases and J by 10 bases, with 10 bases left in between. Germline assignment: CDR1 SGHNT and CDR2 YYREEE (reference sequence). This CDR3 contains 11 residues. CDR3: CASSSGGRAFF. CDR3 sequence (DNA): TGTGCCAGCAGCTCGGGGGGGAGAGCTTTCTTT.